The clone carrying this TCR beta chain was detected a few times. Gene names and germline match the mouse. Markers including CD4, CD8alpha, NKG2D and NKG2ACE guided sorting of pooled cutaneous lymph node cells. This sample was included in a study of CD8+ T cells in alopecia areata. RNA extraction was followed by reverse transcription into cDNA, which acted as the sequencing template. Libraries were prepared by immunoSEQ multiplex PCR; TCRdb keeps only in-frame clonotypes and omits some of them. The repertoire consists of around 300,000 clones, none detected only once. Sequenced: CD4+ T cells sorted from a lymph node. The receptor was isolated from a C3H/HeJ mouse with alopecia areata. Mice of this strain are of MHC haplotype H2-k.

The CDR3 sequence: CASSINWGGDEQYF. CDR3 bases read: TGTGCCAGCAGTATTAACTGGGGGGGCGAT. The chain is built from TRBV19 and TRBJ2-7; 11 bases are shared with TRBD2. The observed sequence ends 4 residues before the CDR3 terminus, with the missing tail filled in from the germline J gene. There are 14 residues in the CDR3. CDR1 is FNHDT, CDR2 SITEND, per germline (reference sequence).